The rows below give T cell receptor beta chains drawn from one sample of a study of T-cell reconstitution after alpha-beta-depleted transplantation in children. TCRdb reprocessed the PCR reads with MiXCR, giving one entry per CDR3 protein. The data contain hundreds of thousands of distinct CDR3 sequences, around 12% of them singletons. Material: PBMCs from the stem cell graft donor, obtained from the stem cell graft. These receptors came from a human donor who donated a stem cell graft to a child with acute lymphoblastic leukemia. Each CDR3 is given with its conserved first and last residue. Fields, in order: clone size, J gene, V gene, CDR3 protein. Clone sizes are given selectively: once, few, many, or a class where the clone is expanded.

>many|TRBJ1-5|TRBV28
CASSNWYQPQHF
>many|TRBJ2-7|TRBV12-3/TRBV12-4
CASRPGGFYEQYF
>.|TRBJ2-5|TRBV20-1
CSARDGRGGGETQYF
>many|TRBJ1-5|TRBV20-1
CSARDQGPPGPQHF
>many|TRBJ1-3|TRBV5-1
CASSPRIGQSSGNTIYF
>many|TRBJ2-2|TRBV6-5
CASSYRQGRTGELFF
>many|TRBJ2-7|TRBV5-1
CASSLGSSASYEQYF
>few|TRBJ2-3|TRBV11-2
CASSPLAGGSDTQYF
>.|TRBJ2-1|TRBV9
CASREDEQFF
>many|TRBJ2-7|TRBV5-1
CASSLERGDHEQYF
>many|TRBJ1-3|TRBV9
CASSGDTIYF
>many|TRBJ2-5|TRBV24-1
CATSDRTGPLEETQYF
>many|TRBJ2-7|TRBV12-3/TRBV12-4
CASSFFGSQRGRYEQYF
>many|TRBJ2-5|TRBV5-1
CASSLTTQQETQYF
>many|TRBJ2-1|TRBV5-6
CASSTGRKNEQFF
>many|TRBJ2-3|TRBV29-1
CSVEDWASGGPTYSTDTQYF
>many|TRBJ2-7|TRBV4-2
CASSQTRDTSYEQYF
>few|TRBJ2-1|TRBV7-2
CASSLMRAGSSYNEQFF
>many|TRBJ2-1|TRBV2
CATTIGTSSYNEQFF
>many|TRBJ2-2|TRBV9
CASSVEASPGELFF
>.|TRBJ2-2|TRBV9
CASSVGSYTGELFF
>many|TRBJ2-7|TRBV5-1
CASSSRDRGTYEQYF
>many|TRBJ2-2|TRBV6-1
CASRASTGELFF
>.|TRBJ1-6|TRBV28
CASSLQRRNSPLHF
>many|TRBJ2-7|TRBV12-3/TRBV12-4
CASSSAHEQYF
>.|TRBJ1-5|TRBV11-2
CASSRDRFQPQHF
>.|TRBJ1-2|TRBV10-3
CAISDEGVAGYTF
>few|TRBJ2-2|TRBV20-1
CSAQDRGWGGELFF
>.|TRBJ2-3|TRBV7-2
CASTLDTDTQYF
>many|TRBJ2-7|TRBV12-3/TRBV12-4
CASSGTSGRTISYEQYF
>many|TRBJ1-5|TRBV6-2/TRBV6-3
CASSYGDRGEPQHF
>many|TRBJ2-1|TRBV5-8
CASSLPLAGNNEQFF
>many|TRBJ2-7|TRBV12-3/TRBV12-4
CASSFVFSLASPSEQYF
>many|TRBJ2-4|TRBV7-9
CASSSTRTLSKNIQYF
>many|TRBJ2-7|TRBV9
CASSVGDSYEQYF